This T cell receptor beta chain was captured in a study of blood T cell repertoires in COVID-19. Study in general: T cells, B-cell-depleted T cells, or PBMCs supplied cDNA or gDNA.

This clone has at least ten counts. In the study's own analysis: Reference gene primer amplification in the assay estimated nucleated cell counts. Assay used: immunoSEQ multiplex PCR; TCRdb lists only in-frame clones, some missing. V, J and clone size are taken as reported in that table, and D and trimming were inferred from the DNA itself. The sample holds around 70,000 clones; roughly 74% are singletons and the top ten take about 14%. The source material was peripheral blood. The source is a human donor in a cohort sampled during active COVID-19.

Written as DNA, the CDR3 is TGTGCCAGCTGCTTACATGGAGGTACGGGCGAGCAGTACTTC. It is translated as CASCLHGGTGEQYF. This chain uses TRBV6-5 with TRBJ2-7; a weak D match, TRBD2 (5 bases). V lost 8 bases, J lost 6 bases, and 20 bases lay in between. Per the germline V gene, CDR1 is MNHEY and CDR2 is SVGAGI. The CDR3 runs to 14 residues.